This entry concerns a single TCR beta chain. What it recognizes is unknown. These data are taken from a study of Ad26.COV2.S vaccination and SARS-CoV-2 variants. General observations from the study: In vaccinated individuals, spike-specific CD8+ and CD4+ T cell responses reportedly displayed substantial breadth.

The treatment was: around 19 received Ad26.COV2.S at low or high dose, single or two shots; roughly 5 received placebo; per-sample allocation not given. Sample collection was performed on day 63 after the first vaccine or placebo injection. At a Boston site, the person donating was an adult of 18-55 years. Here immunoSEQ multiplex PCR was the method, and the copy in TCRdb shows in-frame clones only, minus some. The sample yields about 440,000 clones, less than 95% seen once. Germline CDR1 and CDR2: KGHDR and SFDVKD. The CDR3 has 17 residues. With 3 bases clipped from V and 7 bases from J, the junction kept 6 bases outside the gene matches.

The chain recombines TRBV24-1 with TRBJ2-2; 14 bases fit TRBD2. This clonotype was sampled from a person between 18 and 59 years old who received the Ad26.COV2.S COVID-19 vaccine or a placebo. The starting material was peripheral blood, obtained in a trial of Ad26.COV2.S vaccine versus placebo. CDR3 in amino acids: CATSDAGLAGAGGELFF. CDR3 DNA sequence: TGTGCCACCAGTGATGCGGGACTAGCGGGAGCGGGCGGGGAGCTGTTTTTT.